Listed here are 23 T cell receptor beta chains from one sample, sequenced in a study of shared clonotypes between healthy human individuals (TCRdb year 2020). Library creation used the immunoSEQ multiplex PCR assay. Entries here come from immuneACCESS through TCRdb and include only in-frame sequences with V and J called. Some clones fail to appear in such tables; in the studies checked, an unresolved V gene covers under half of the shortfall, and the cause of the remainder is unknown. The sample records under 2,000,000 clones, about 95% of which are singletons. Roughly 1.2% of the sample rests with the top ten. CD8 naive samples were obtained by positive selection for CCR7 among CD45RO-negative cells, yielding a CD45RA+CCR7+ population from which TemRA cells were excluded. Sequencing was done on a sample of naive CD8+ T cells sorted from blood. This sample's cell subset or site label indicates: CD45RA+CCR7+. The receptors come from a man aged 18 to 30 in good health.

For this clone: This specimen includes other DNA sequences encoding the same CDR3. The chain uses TRBV5-1 and TRBJ2-5; tentatively, D is TRBD1 (5 bases). Per germline, CDR1 SGHRS and CDR2 YFSETQ. The CDR3 runs 15 residues. Between the trimmed V and J ends, which lost 0 bases and 1 base, there was a span of 10 bases. The CDR3 bases are TGCGCCAGCAGCTTGGAGGGGAATATCCAAGAGACCCAGTACTTC. Its translation is CASSLEGNIQETQYF.

V is TRBV13 and J is TRBJ2-2; TRBD2 matches 12 bases. The CDR3 is made up of 15 amino acids. V dropped 3 bases and J dropped 9; count of bases not matched to a gene: 5. CDR1 is PRHDT and CDR2 is FYEKMQ in the germline V gene (reference sequence). Here the CDR3 reads CASSLRTSGTRELFF. The DNA of the CDR3 is TGTGCCAGCAGCTTGAGGACTAGCGGGACCCGGGAGCTGTTTTTT.

J is TRBJ2-1 and V is TRBV9; the D call may be TRBD1 or TRBD2 (6 bases each). Trimming cost V 4 bases and J 8 bases, with 13 bases left between them. The CDR3 runs 13 residues. Germline values: CDR1 SGDLS, CDR2 YYNGEE. The CDR3: CASSTGAGYEQFF. CDR3 in DNA: TGTGCCAGCAGCACGGGGGCCGGTTATGAGCAGTTCTTC.

The chain has TRBV4-1 and TRBJ2-7; D uncertain. CDR1 and CDR2 from the germline V gene are MGHRA and YSYEKL. Trimming shortened V by 3 bases and J by 2 bases, and 11 bases separated the two germline ends. The CDR3 length is 14 residues. CDR3 sequence reads: CASSQESATYEQYF. CDR3 nucleotides: TGCGCCAGCAGCCAGGAATCAGCTACCTACGAGCAGTACTTC.

CDR3 residues: CASSSELAGELFF. CDR3 DNA sequence: TGTGCCAGCAGCTCCGAATTGGCCGGGGAGCTGTTTTTT. The chain links TRBV11-2 to TRBJ2-2; D is unclear. This CDR3 comprises 13 residues. The ends were cut back, 4 bases at V and 6 bases at J, with 9 bases in the middle. Germline V lookup: CDR1 SGHAT, CDR2 FQNNGV.

This chain uses TRBV27 with TRBJ2-7; the D gene is possibly TRBD1 (5 bases). The V end lost 3 bases, the J end lost 5 bases, and 14 bases lay between the germline ends. From germline, CDR1 is MNHEY and CDR2 SMNVEV (reference sequence). CDR3 length: 14 amino acids. This chain's CDR3 is CASSFQGRIDEQYF. The CDR3, as DNA: TGTGCCAGCAGTTTCCAGGGCCGTATCGACGAGCAGTACTTC.

The CDR3 sequence: CASSEAGEGIYEQYF. Here the CDR3 DNA reads TGTGCCAGCAGCGAAGCGGGGGAGGGTATCTACGAGCAGTACTTC. V gene TRBV13 combines with J gene TRBJ2-7; 8 bases agree with TRBD2. The CDR3 totals 15 residues. Germline CDR1 reads PRHDT; CDR2 reads FYEKMQ (reference sequence). The junction had 9 bases not matched to a gene; V was cut back by 5 bases and J by 3 bases.

This clone was counted a single time. The gene calls are TRBV9 and TRBJ2-3; tentative D call: TRBD2 (5 bases). The germline gives CDR1 SGDLS, CDR2 YYNGEE. CDR3 length: 14 amino acids. The germline V and J ends were trimmed by 6 bases and 0 bases, with 11 bases remaining between them. In DNA, the CDR3 is TGTGCCAGCACCCTCGGGGTGAGCACAGATACGCAGTATTTT. Translating gives CASTLGVSTDTQYF. Complete variable domain (other parts from reference TRBV9 and TRBJ2-3): DSGVTQTPKHLITATGQRVTLRCSPRSGDLSVYWYQQSLDQGLQFLIQYYNGEERAKGNILERFSAQQFPDLHSELNLSSLELGDSALYFCASTLGVSTDTQYFGPGTRLTVL.

The V and J genes are TRBV5-1 and TRBJ2-1; possibly TRBD2 for D (5 bases). The CDR3 has 15 amino acids. Trimming stripped 0 bases from V and 0 bases from J, with 7 bases between. Germline V gene data show CDR1 as SGHRS and CDR2 as YFSETQ. The CDR3 reads CASSLDDYSYNEQFF. CDR3 in DNA: TGCGCCAGCAGCTTGGATGACTACTCCTACAATGAGCAGTTCTTC.

J is TRBJ1-3 and V is TRBV7-9; D is ambiguous. CDR1 is SEHNR, CDR2 FQNEAQ, per germline (reference sequence). The ends were cut back, 5 bases at V and 14 bases at J, with 16 bases in the middle. The CDR3 runs 12 residues. This CDR3 reads CASSPERPPLYF. DNA for the CDR3: TGTGCCAGCAGCCCAGAAAGACCGCCGTTATATTTT.

This chain joins TRBV11-2 and TRBJ2-3; D gene unclear. V lost 1 base and J 0 bases, leaving 11 bases between the germline ends. The CDR3 totals 16 residues. Per germline, CDR1 SGHAT and CDR2 FQNNGV. CDR3 DNA sequence: TGTGCCAGCAGCTTAGTGGCGGAAACTAGCACAGATACGCAGTATTTT. Its protein product is CASSLVAETSTDTQYF.

The rearrangement uses TRBV27 and TRBJ1-1; D remains ambiguous. The CDR3 contains 14 residues. Deletions cut 3 bases from V and 5 bases from J, with 13 bases between. CDR1 MNHEY and CDR2 SMNVEV come from the germline V gene (reference sequence). The CDR3 DNA is TGTGCCAGCAGTTTTTTGGGGAGGAAGACTGAAGCTTTCTTT. It yields the protein CASSFLGRKTEAFF.

The V call is TRBV5-1, the J call TRBJ1-1; D is ambiguous. Germline V lookup: CDR1 SGHRS, CDR2 YFSETQ. Trimming removed 2 bases at V and 4 bases at J, with 9 bases between. The CDR3 is made up of 13 amino acids. In DNA, the CDR3 is TGCGCCAGCAGCTTCGACCCTACCACTGAAGCTTTCTTT. This translates into CASSFDPTTEAFF. Filled out from reference TRBV5-1 and TRBJ1-1, the complete variable domain reads KAGVTQTPRYLIKTRGQQVTLSCSPISGHRSVSWYQQTPGQGLQFLFEYFSETQRNKGNFPGRFSGRQFSNSRSEMNVSTLELGDSALYLCASSFDPTTEAFFGQGTRLTVV.

J is TRBJ1-5 and V is TRBV18; D remains unclear. This CDR3 region has 16 residues. Trimming removed 0 bases from V and 3 bases from J, with 12 bases in between. CDR1 and CDR2 (germline): KGHSH, LQKENI. CDR3 coding DNA: TGTGCCAGCTCACCACCGGAAGGAATCCCCAATCAGCCCCAGCATTTT. Translated: CASSPPEGIPNQPQHF.

V gene TRBV7-9 combines with J gene TRBJ2-3; 8 nucleotides agree with TRBD1. The J segment lost 5 bases and the V segment lost 5 bases, leaving 9 bases of the junction unmatched. CDR3 size: 15 residues. Germline V lookup: CDR1 SEHNR, CDR2 FQNEAQ (reference sequence). As DNA, the CDR3 is TGTGCCAGCAGCCCCCCTGCAGGGGGCAGAGATACGCAGTATTTT. Protein product: CASSPPAGGRDTQYF.

The chain uses TRBV5-1 and TRBJ2-2; D gene unclear. Trimming left V 2 bases short and J 2 bases short, with 19 bases between. Germline loops: CDR1 SGHRS, CDR2 YFSETQ. The length of the CDR3 is 18 residues. CDR3 region: CASSFFLVRQANTGELFF. The DNA of the CDR3 is TGCGCCAGCAGCTTTTTCCTGGTTCGCCAGGCAAACACCGGGGAGCTGTTTTTT.

V usage is TRBV6-6 and J usage is TRBJ1-2; D might be TRBD1 (6 bases). Trimming stripped 1 base from V and 1 base from J, with 10 bases between. The germline V gene has CDR1 MNHNY and CDR2 SVGAGI (reference sequence). The CDR3 length is 15 residues. The CDR3 is CASSYLADSNYGYTF. DNA for the CDR3: TGTGCCAGCAGTTACTTGGCGGACAGTAACTATGGCTACACCTTC.

The rearrangement uses TRBV7-2 and TRBJ2-2, with 8 bases aligning to TRBD2. V lost 5 bases, J lost 1 base, and 6 bases stayed unmatched. Germline assignment: CDR1 SGHTA and CDR2 FQGNSA. The CDR3 runs 16 residues. Here the CDR3 reads CASSPAAGGNTGELFF. CDR3 bases: TGTGCCAGCAGCCCCGCCGCGGGGGGGAACACCGGGGAGCTGTTTTTT. Supplemented by reference TRBV7-2 and TRBJ2-2, the full variable domain reads GAGVSQSPSNKVTEKGKDVELRCDPISGHTALYWYRQSLGQGLEFLIYFQGNSAPDKSGLPSDRFSAERTGGSVSTLTIQRTQQEDSAVYLCASSPAAGGNTGELFFGEGSRLTVL.

The rearrangement joins TRBV30 to TRBJ2-7, with D possibly matching TRBD1 (6 bases). Germline CDR1 reads GTSNPN; CDR2 reads SVGIG (reference sequence). The length of the CDR3 is 15 residues. V was clipped by 5 bases and J by 1 base, with 18 bases between them. The CDR3 here is CAWADRLDLSYEQYF. In nucleotides, the CDR3 is TGTGCCTGGGCGGACAGATTAGACCTATCCTACGAGCAGTACTTC.

The rearrangement links TRBV7-9 to TRBJ2-5; D is possibly TRBD2 (6 bases). CDR3 length: 14 residues. CDR1 and CDR2 from the germline V gene are SEHNR and FQNEAQ (reference sequence). Trimming stripped 5 bases from V and 2 bases from J, with 12 bases between. Written as DNA, the CDR3 is TGTGCCAGCAGCCGGGACTCGAAGCAAGAGACCCAGTACTTC. It yields the protein CASSRDSKQETQYF. Combining the CDR3 with reference TRBV7-9 and TRBJ2-5 gives the whole variable domain DTGVSQNPRHKITKRGQNVTFRCDPISEHNRLYWYRQTLGQGPEFLTYFQNEAQLEKSRLLSDRFSAERPKGSFSTLEIQRTEQGDSAMYLCASSRDSKQETQYFGPGTRLLVL.

The chain links TRBV5-1 to TRBJ2-7; the match to TRBD2 covers 8 bases. Per germline, CDR1 SGHRS and CDR2 YFSETQ. V lost 0 bases, J lost 3 bases, and 2 bases stayed unmatched. The CDR3 is made up of 14 amino acids. CDR3 coding DNA: TGCGCCAGCAGCTTGGTGACTAGCGACTACGAGCAGTACTTC. It encodes CASSLVTSDYEQYF.

The chain combines TRBV27 with TRBJ2-1, with TRBD2 matching 8 bases. V was clipped by 3 bases and J by 4 bases; unmatched bases: 5. CDR1 and CDR2 from the germline V gene are MNHEY and SMNVEV (reference sequence). The CDR3 runs to 15 residues. This CDR3 reads CASSFIGGEYNEQFF. The DNA of the CDR3 is TGTGCCAGCAGTTTTATCGGGGGGGAATACAATGAGCAGTTCTTC.

This clone was seen only once. This chain joins TRBV28 and TRBJ1-4; possible D gene TRBD1, 6 bases. Trimming removed 5 bases from V and 2 bases from J, with 9 bases in between. The CDR3 covers 14 residues. The germline V gene has CDR1 MDHEN and CDR2 SYDVKM. The CDR3 spells CASSPRGTNEKLFF. For the CDR3, the DNA is TGTGCCAGCAGTCCCAGGGGCACTAATGAAAAACTGTTTTTT.